This T cell receptor beta chain was retrieved from a study of high-grade serous ovarian cancer treatment subgroups. In the case of this clone: Additional DNA sequences in this sample encode the identical CDR3.

Sequenced by immunoSEQ multiplex PCR; TCRdb stores in-frame clones only, minus some. The sample has a few thousand clones; 70% to 75% are singletons. Tumor samples were taken before definitive surgery or chemotherapy. Trimming pared 5 bases from V and 5 bases from J, leaving 14 bases between. Looked up from germline, CDR1 is MNHEY and CDR2 is SMNVEV (reference sequence). CDR3 length equals 14 residues. The TCR sequence derives from a human donor with high-grade serous ovarian cancer. Sequenced material: tumor tissue. The chain uses TRBV27 and TRBJ2-3, with a tentative D call TRBD1 (6 bases). The CDR3 nucleotides are TGTGCCAGCAGTAAGCGACAGGATATAGATACGCAGTATTTT. Translation gives CASSKRQDIDTQYF.